Here is one T cell receptor beta chain with its context. The sample is drawn from a study of T cell changes during pregnancy in multiple sclerosis. Sequencing used immunoSEQ multiplex PCR; TCRdb keeps in-frame clones, though not all of them. The sample yields under 40,000 clones, roughly nine tenths seen once. The CDR3 covers 14 residues. Trimming removed 3 bases from V and 5 bases from J; junction bases left unmatched: 6. CDR1 and CDR2 (germline): SGHVS, FNYEAQ. This sequence joins TRBV7-6 and TRBJ1-1; 7 positions match TRBD1. Sequences were derived from CD8+ T cells from peripheral blood mononuclear cells, sampled after pregnancy. The sequence was collected from a female donor with multiple sclerosis, enrolled in a pregnancy study. The CDR3 sequence is CASSFRGRGTEAFF. The CDR3 DNA sequence: TGTGCCAGCAGCTTCAGGGGGAGAGGTACTGAAGCTTTCTTT.